This T cell receptor beta chain was obtained from a study of shared clonotypes between healthy human individuals. CD8 cells classed as naive were CD45RO-negative and positively selected for CCR7, excluding terminally differentiated effector memory CD45RA+ cells. About this clone itself: At the DNA level, this CDR3 is encoded by other sequences in the same sample as well.

Genomic DNA of each subset was evenly split across several immunoSEQ plates. Replicate PCRs for sorted subsets used 200 to 250 ng DNA; this equaled 33,000 or so T cell genomes. This table comes from immunoSEQ multiplex PCR, and its TCRdb copy is limited to in-frame clones, with some not included. The data show 2 million or so clones, approximately 95% seen once. The germline CDR1 and CDR2 sequences are SGHAT and FQDESV (reference sequence). V gave up 3 bases and J gave up 1 base, with 9 bases separating them. CDR3 length equals 14 residues. The sequence came from a man aged 18 to 29 in good health. Material for sequencing was naive CD8+ T cells sorted from blood. The chain employs TRBV11-1 and TRBJ1-1; D possibly corresponds to TRBD1 (5 bases). In DNA form, the CDR3 reads TGTGCCAGCAGCTTGACAGAGGGGAACACTGAAGCTTTCTTT. Translating gives CASSLTEGNTEAFF.